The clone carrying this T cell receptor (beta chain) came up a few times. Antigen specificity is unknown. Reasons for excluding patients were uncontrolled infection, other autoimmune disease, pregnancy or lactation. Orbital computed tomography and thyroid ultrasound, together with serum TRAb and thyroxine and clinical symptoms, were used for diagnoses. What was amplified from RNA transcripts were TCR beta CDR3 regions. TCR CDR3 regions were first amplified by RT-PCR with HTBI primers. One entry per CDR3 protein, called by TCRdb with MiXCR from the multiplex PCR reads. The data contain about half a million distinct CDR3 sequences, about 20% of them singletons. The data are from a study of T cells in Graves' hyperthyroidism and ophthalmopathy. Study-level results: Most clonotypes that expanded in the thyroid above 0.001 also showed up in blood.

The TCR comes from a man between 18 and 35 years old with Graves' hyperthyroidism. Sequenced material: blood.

The CDR3 coding sequence is TGCGCCAGCAGCTTGGCGGCATTCAGGAATATGAACACTGAAGCTTTCTTT. It is translated as CASSLAAFRNMNTEAFF. J is TRBJ1-1 and V is TRBV5-1; D unresolved. This CDR3 contains 17 residues. With 0 bases removed from V and 0 bases from J, the gap between germline ends came to 15 bases. Germline assignment: CDR1 SGHRS and CDR2 YFSETQ.